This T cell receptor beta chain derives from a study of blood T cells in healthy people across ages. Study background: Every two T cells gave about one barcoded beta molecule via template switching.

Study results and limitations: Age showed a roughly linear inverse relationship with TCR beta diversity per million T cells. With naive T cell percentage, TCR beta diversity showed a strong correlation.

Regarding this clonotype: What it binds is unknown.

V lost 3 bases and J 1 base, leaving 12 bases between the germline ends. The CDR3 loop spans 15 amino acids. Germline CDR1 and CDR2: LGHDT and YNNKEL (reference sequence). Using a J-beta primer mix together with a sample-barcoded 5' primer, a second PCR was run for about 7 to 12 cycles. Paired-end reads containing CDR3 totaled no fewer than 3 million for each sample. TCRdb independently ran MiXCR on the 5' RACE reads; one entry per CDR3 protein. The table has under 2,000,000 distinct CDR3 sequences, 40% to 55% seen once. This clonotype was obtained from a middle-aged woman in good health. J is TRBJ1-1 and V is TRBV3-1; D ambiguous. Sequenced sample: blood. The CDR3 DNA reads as TGTGCCAGCAGCCAGTCGGAGGTTGCGAACACTGAAGCTTTCTTT. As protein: CASSQSEVANTEAFF.